This TCR beta chain was sequenced for a study of shared clonotypes between healthy human individuals. The protocol was immunoSEQ multiplex PCR, while the TCRdb copy is restricted to in-frame clones and leaves out a portion. The table includes some 900,000 clones, over 75% detected once. This clonotype was sampled from a man aged 18 to 30 in good health. Sequenced material: memory CD4+ T cells sorted from blood. Subset here: CD45RA-negative fraction.

The CDR3 loop reads CASSREGRSRGQPQHF. For the CDR3, the DNA is TGTGCCAGCAGTAGAGAGGGGCGGTCGCGCGGTCAGCCCCAGCATTTT. The V gene is TRBV27, the J gene TRBJ1-5, with a possible D match to TRBD1 (5 bases). Germline assignment: CDR1 MNHEY and CDR2 SMNVEV (reference sequence). Trimming cost V 5 bases and J 6 bases, with 20 bases left between them. The CDR3 is made up of 16 amino acids.